Listed here are 24 T cell receptor beta chains from one sample, sequenced in a study of low-dose radiotherapy and immunotherapy resistance in tumors. Primers used for first-strand cDNA, a TRAV- and TRBV-specific set, covered both alpha and beta chains. It was with a constant-region primer and a V-primer adapter that TCRs were amplified over about 19 PCR cycles. TCRdb re-analysed the reads in MiXCR, keeping a single row per CDR3 protein. The sample lists tens of thousands of distinct CDR3 sequences; around a quarter were seen once. Time point denoted: after trial treatment. Treatment: LDRT plus nivolumab, ipilimumab, low-dose cyclophosphamide and aspirin (RACIN trial). Sequences were derived from PBMCs, sampled after low-dose radiotherapy plus immunotherapy. The receptors stem from a male donor with prostate cancer.

This clonotype was counted ten times or more. The genes are TRBV7-2 and TRBJ1-5, with D possibly matching TRBD1 (5 bases). The germline CDR1 and CDR2 sequences are SGHTA and FQGNSA. Trimming left V 0 bases short and J 6 bases short, with 12 bases between. The CDR3 is 15 residues long. The CDR3 spells CASSLAAERGQPQHF. The CDR3 DNA sequence: TGTGCCAGCAGCTTAGCGGCAGAGAGGGGTCAGCCCCAGCATTTT.

This clonotype has a count of ten or more. This chain uses TRBV9 with TRBJ2-5; D is uncertain. The CDR3 sequence is 15 residues long. V gave up 0 bases and J gave up 0 bases, with 9 bases separating them. Germline loops: CDR1 SGDLS, CDR2 YYNGEE. The DNA of the CDR3 is TGTGCCAGCAGCGTAGTTGGAACACACCAAGAGACCCAGTACTTC. Its protein product is CASSVVGTHQETQYF.

There are many counts of this clonotype. V gene TRBV20-1 combines with J gene TRBJ2-1; 8 bases map to TRBD2. The CDR3 runs 17 residues. Germline trimming cut 0 bases from V and 6 bases from J; bases unmatched to any gene: 13. CDR1 is DFQATT, CDR2 SNEGSKA, per germline (reference sequence). CDR3 DNA: TGCAGTGCTAGAGAGGGGCGTCAACGGGGGGGCTCCAATGAGCAGTTCTTC. It translates to CSAREGRQRGGSNEQFF.

This clonotype appeared many times. CDR3 sequence (DNA): TGCGCCAGCAGCTCCCCGGGGGGCTCCTACGAGCAGTACTTC. It is translated as CASSSPGGSYEQYF. This chain uses TRBV5-1 with TRBJ2-7; 7 bases align to TRBD2. Germline V gene lookup returns CDR1 SGHRS and CDR2 YFSETQ. The CDR3 has 14 residues. The V and J ends lost 3 bases and 0 bases, in that order; junction bases with no gene match: 3.

This clonotype was counted once. CDR3 sequence (DNA): TGTGCCAGCAGCCCCCGACGTGAGGCCTCCATAGCCAAAAACATTCAGTACTTC. It specifies CASSPRREASIAKNIQYF. This sequence joins TRBV14 and TRBJ2-4; the D is unclear. V lost 4 bases, J lost 0 bases, and 19 bases lay in between. Germline V gives CDR1 SGHDN, CDR2 FVKESK. There are 18 residues in the CDR3.

This clonotype was recorded at least ten times. The chain recombines TRBV4-1 with TRBJ2-3, with D maybe TRBD2 (5 bases). Trimming shortened V by 1 base and J by 4 bases, and 15 bases separated the two germline ends. This CDR3 contains 16 residues. Germline V CDR1 and CDR2: MGHRA, YSYEKL. CDR3 sequence (DNA): TGCGCCAGCAGCCAAGGGAGGCCGCCGTCCGCAGATACGCAGTATTTT. Translation gives CASSQGRPPSADTQYF.

This clonotype was counted at least ten times. The chain has TRBV4-2 and TRBJ2-1; TRBD2 agrees at 9 bases. The CDR3 spans 16 residues. The V and J ends lost 4 bases and 6 bases, in that order; junction bases with no gene match: 10. Germline lookup yields CDR1 LGHNA and CDR2 YNFKEQ. Here the CDR3 reads CASSPTHSGSRNEQFF. The CDR3 DNA follows: TGTGCCAGCAGCCCTACTCATAGCGGGAGTCGCAATGAGCAGTTCTTC.

In its sample, this clonotype was seen many times. The genes are TRBV3-1 and TRBJ2-7; D gene uncertain. Trimming took 3 bases from V and 6 from J, leaving 18 bases between them. The V gene's germline CDR1 is LGHDT and CDR2 YNNKEL (reference sequence). This CDR3 region has 15 residues. CDR3 nucleotides: TGTGCCAGCAGCCATTCTCAAGGAAGAATACGCGAGCAGTACTTC. Protein product: CASSHSQGRIREQYF.

This chain joins TRBV24-1 and TRBJ2-5; D is unclear. The germline CDR1 and CDR2 sequences are KGHDR and SFDVKD. The V and J ends lost 9 bases and 5 bases respectively, with 15 bases between them. This CDR3 contains 13 residues. The CDR3 here is CATRLGAAETQYF. In DNA form, the CDR3 reads TGTGCCACCCGGCTAGGAGCTGCGGAGACCCAGTACTTC.

V is TRBV7-2 and J is TRBJ1-1; D unclear. In germline, CDR1 is SGHTA, CDR2 FQGNSA. V was shortened by 6 bases and J by 1 base, with 9 bases between the two germline ends. CDR3 length: 13 amino acids. CDR3 in DNA: TGTGCCAGCAGTTCCGGTCGGAACACTGAAGCTTTCTTT. Residues: CASSSGRNTEAFF. The full variable domain, with the rest looked up from reference TRBV7-2 and TRBJ1-1, is GAGVSQSPSNKVTEKGKDVELRCDPISGHTALYWYRQSLGQGLEFLIYFQGNSAPDKSGLPSDRFSAERTGGSVSTLTIQRTQQEDSAVYLCASSSGRNTEAFFGQGTRLTVV.

Many counts were recorded for this clonotype. V usage is TRBV19 and J usage is TRBJ2-5; D gene ambiguous. In germline, CDR1 is LNHDA, CDR2 SQIVND (reference sequence). Between the trimmed V and J ends, which lost 10 bases and 5 bases, there was a span of 14 bases. The length of the CDR3 is 12 residues. The CDR3 DNA is TGTGCCACCCGACCGGATTCGGAGACCCAGTACTTC. Amino acid sequence: CATRPDSETQYF.

This rearrangement joins TRBV6-1 to TRBJ2-7; D is possibly TRBD1 (5 bases). The CDR3 sequence is 13 residues long. Trimming stripped 6 bases from V and 2 bases from J, with 11 bases between. Germline V gene lookup returns CDR1 MNHNS and CDR2 SASEGT. CDR3 nucleotide sequence: TGTGCCAGCAGGATTGACAGAACCTACGAGCAGTACTTC. This encodes CASRIDRTYEQYF.

In this sample, this clonotype turned up many times. This rearrangement joins TRBV6-6 to TRBJ1-3, with D uncertain. Trimming removed 7 bases at V and 0 bases at J, with 13 bases between. The CDR3 sequence is 15 residues long. The germline V gene encodes CDR1 MNHNY and CDR2 SVGAGI (reference sequence). The CDR3 sequence is CASNPGRNSGNTIYF. The CDR3 coding sequence is TGTGCCAGCAACCCCGGACGGAACTCTGGAAACACCATATATTTT.

The chain carries TRBV7-9 and TRBJ2-2, with 11 bases aligning to TRBD2. The CDR3 is 18 residues long. The J segment lost 5 bases and the V segment lost 2 bases, leaving 10 bases of the junction unmatched. Germline CDR1 SEHNR, CDR2 FQNEAQ (reference sequence). In DNA form, the CDR3 reads TGTGCCAGCAGCTTAAAACAACGACTAGCGGGATTGACCGGGGAGCTGTTTTTT. This gives the protein CASSLKQRLAGLTGELFF.

In its sample, this clonotype was seen many times. The chain combines TRBV27 with TRBJ2-4; D remains unclear. Trimming left V 5 bases short and J 0 bases short, with 14 bases between. Germline assignment: CDR1 MNHEY and CDR2 SMNVEV (reference sequence). CDR3 size: 16 residues. CDR3 DNA sequence: TGTGCCAGCAGTCCCCGAGAGAGCCTAGCCAAAAACATTCAGTACTTC. As protein: CASSPRESLAKNIQYF.

This clonotype was seen repeatedly, ten times or more. The chain recombines TRBV3-1 with TRBJ2-7, with 9 bases fitting TRBD2. This CDR3 is 14 amino acids long. Losses at the gene ends were 0 bases for V and 9 bases for J; bases not matched to a gene: 6. Looked up from germline, CDR1 is LGHDT and CDR2 is YNNKEL (reference sequence). In nucleotides, the CDR3 is TGTGCCAGCAGCCAAGATCGGGGACTAGCAGGGCAGTACTTC. Translated: CASSQDRGLAGQYF.

Comments on this clonotype: This likely reflects a read error, since a far larger clone is one base away. The rearrangement joins TRBV5-3 to TRBJ2-6; D unresolved. TRBV5-3 carries the ORF label, with uncertain function. The CDR3 loop spans 13 amino acids. Trimming took off 8 bases at V and 3 bases at J, with 9 bases between the two ends. CDR3 nucleotides: TGTGCCAGCAGCACAGATGGGGCCAACGTCCTGACTTTC. This encodes CASSTDGANVLTF.

V usage is TRBV3-1 and J usage is TRBJ2-5; possibly TRBD1 for D (6 bases). The V gene's germline CDR1 is LGHDT and CDR2 YNNKEL (reference sequence). The CDR3 is made up of 16 amino acids. V dropped 4 bases and J dropped 2 bases, with 17 bases sitting between them. CDR3 coding DNA: TGTGCCAGCAGCCCCTTAGGTAGGGGGATACAAGAGACCCAGTACTTC. It codes for CASSPLGRGIQETQYF.

This sequence joins TRBV28 and TRBJ2-5; D may correspond to TRBD1 or TRBD2 (5 bases each). Trimming shortened V by 5 bases and J by 2 bases, and 15 bases separated the two germline ends. This CDR3 is 15 amino acids long. CDR1 and CDR2 from the germline V gene are MDHEN and SYDVKM. CDR3 coding DNA: TGTGCCAGCAGTCCGCCCCTTGGGGGACAAGAGACCCAGTACTTC. Protein product: CASSPPLGGQETQYF.

The sample holds many counts of this clonotype. The chain is built from TRBV20-1 and TRBJ2-7; 10 positions agree with TRBD1. Germline CDR1 is DFQATT and CDR2 is SNEGSKA (reference sequence). The CDR3 has 17 residues. The junction had 10 bases not matched to a gene; V was cut back by 0 bases and J by 2 bases. CDR3 in DNA: TGCAGTGCTAGAGATTATACCGGGACAGGGGACCCCTACGAGCAGTACTTC. It translates to CSARDYTGTGDPYEQYF.

This clonotype has at least ten counts. CDR3: CASSSTDTQYF. The CDR3 DNA reads TGTGCCAGCAGCAGCACAGATACGCAGTATTTT. The chain combines TRBV27 with TRBJ2-3; D is ambiguous. Germline lookup yields CDR1 MNHEY and CDR2 SMNVEV (reference sequence). The CDR3 contains 11 residues. Deletions cut 6 bases from V and 0 bases from J, with 1 base between.

This chain connects TRBV29-1 to TRBJ2-7; no clear D. In germline, CDR1 is SQVTM, CDR2 ANQGSEA. V gave up 6 bases and J gave up 0 bases, with 12 bases separating them. There are 13 residues in the CDR3. CDR3 in amino acids: CSVPWGSSYEQYF. DNA for the CDR3: TGCAGCGTCCCTTGGGGTAGCTCCTACGAGCAGTACTTC.

The rearrangement links TRBV29-1 to TRBJ1-1, with 7 bases identical to TRBD1. Trimming took 6 bases from V and 4 from J; bases not matched to a gene: 11. Germline CDR1 SQVTM, CDR2 ANQGSEA. The CDR3 length is 14 residues. The DNA for the CDR3 is TGCAGCGTAGATTTAGGGGGCATCGGCACTGAAGCTTTCTTT. It codes for CSVDLGGIGTEAFF.

The chain uses TRBV28 and TRBJ1-1; D might be TRBD1 (5 bases). The CDR3 is made up of 15 amino acids. CDR1 is MDHEN, CDR2 SYDVKM, per germline. Deletions cut 2 bases from V and 0 bases from J, with 10 bases between. CDR3 protein: CASSLGTAMNTEAFF. For the CDR3, the DNA is TGTGCCAGCAGTTTAGGGACGGCGATGAACACTGAAGCTTTCTTT.